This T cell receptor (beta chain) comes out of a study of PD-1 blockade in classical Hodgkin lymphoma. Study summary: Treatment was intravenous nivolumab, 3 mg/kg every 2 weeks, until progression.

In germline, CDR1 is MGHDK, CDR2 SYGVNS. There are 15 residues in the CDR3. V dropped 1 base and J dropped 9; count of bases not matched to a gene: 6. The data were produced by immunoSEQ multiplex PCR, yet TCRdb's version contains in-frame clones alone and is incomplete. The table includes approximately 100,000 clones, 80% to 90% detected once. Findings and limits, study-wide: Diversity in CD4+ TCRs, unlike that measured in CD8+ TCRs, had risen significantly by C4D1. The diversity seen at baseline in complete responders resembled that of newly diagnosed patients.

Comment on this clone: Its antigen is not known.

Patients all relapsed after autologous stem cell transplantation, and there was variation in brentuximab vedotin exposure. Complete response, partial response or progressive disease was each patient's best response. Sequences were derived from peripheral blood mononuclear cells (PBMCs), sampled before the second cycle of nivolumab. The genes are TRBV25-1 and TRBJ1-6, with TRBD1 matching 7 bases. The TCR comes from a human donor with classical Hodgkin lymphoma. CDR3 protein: CASSESGQDSSPLHF. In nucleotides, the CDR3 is TGTGCCAGCAGTGAATCAGGACAGGACAGTTCACCCCTCCACTTT.